Below are 29 T cell receptor beta chains sequenced from a single sample in a study of shared clonotypes between healthy human individuals. The protocol was immunoSEQ multiplex PCR, while the TCRdb copy is restricted to in-frame clones and leaves out a portion. The data contain a few million clones, around 95% of them singletons. CD8 cells regarded as naive lacked CD45RO, were positively chosen for CCR7, and omitted terminally differentiated effector memory CD45RA+ cells. The sequenced sample was naive CD8+ T cells from PBMCs. These receptors were collected from a man aged 18-30 years in good health. Some clones in this sample may be carry-over from other donors' samples.

The chain links TRBV27 to TRBJ2-4, with a weak D call TRBD1 (6 bases). The CDR3 runs to 13 residues. Looked up from germline, CDR1 is MNHEY and CDR2 is SMNVEV (reference sequence). Trimming pared 3 bases from V and 6 bases from J, leaving 9 bases between. DNA of the CDR3: TGTGCCAGCAGTTTGGGACACCCAAACATTCAGTACTTC. Protein: CASSLGHPNIQYF.

This clone has just one count. This chain uses TRBV9 with TRBJ2-2; weak D call: TRBD1 (6 bases). The CDR3 has 22 residues. Trimming removed 2 bases at V and 0 bases at J, with 29 bases between. Germline-derived CDR1 and CDR2 are SGDLS and YYNGEE. The CDR3 bases are TGTGCCAGCAGCGTTCGGCTGAGACCGGTTACGTTACAGGGAACGAACACCGGGGAGCTGTTTTTT. Its translation: CASSVRLRPVTLQGTNTGELFF.

This clone was observed a single time. The J gene is TRBJ2-7, the V gene TRBV30; D is unclear. Trimming shortened V by 0 bases and J by 3 bases, and 12 bases separated the two germline ends. CDR3 length equals 14 residues. Looked up from germline, CDR1 is GTSNPN and CDR2 is SVGIG (reference sequence). CDR3: CAWSVDQGYYEQYF. For the CDR3, the DNA is TGTGCCTGGAGTGTAGACCAAGGCTACTACGAGCAGTACTTC.

V is TRBV5-6 and J is TRBJ2-7, with TRBD2 matching 9 bases. Trimming cost V 4 bases and J 3 bases; bases outside gene matches: 5. The CDR3 consists of 14 residues. Per the germline V gene, CDR1 is SGHDT and CDR2 is YYEEEE. CDR3 sequence reads: CASSELAGRYEQYF. CDR3 in DNA: TGTGCCAGCAGCGAACTAGCGGGCCGCTACGAGCAGTACTTC.

The V call is TRBV7-6, the J call TRBJ2-2; TRBD2 matches at 13 bases. The germline CDR1 and CDR2 sequences are SGHVS and FNYEAQ. The CDR3 has 17 residues. With V trimmed by 5 bases and J by 4 bases, 7 bases remained unmatched. Here the CDR3 reads CASSPGTSGIATGELFF. The CDR3 DNA sequence: TGTGCCAGCAGCCCGGGGACTAGCGGGATAGCCACCGGGGAGCTGTTTTTT.

The genes are TRBV13 and TRBJ2-7, with D perhaps matching TRBD2 (6 bases). Germline CDR1 and CDR2: PRHDT and FYEKMQ (reference sequence). V was shortened by 1 base and J by 6 bases, with 13 bases between the two germline ends. The CDR3 is made up of 14 amino acids. CDR3: CASSLARGSGEQYF. As DNA, the CDR3 is TGTGCCAGCAGCTTAGCACGGGGGTCCGGCGAGCAGTACTTC.

The genes are TRBV15 and TRBJ2-1; D is unresolved. This CDR3 region has 13 residues. V gave up 5 bases and J gave up 4 bases, with 9 bases separating them. CDR1 LNHNV and CDR2 YYDKDF come from the germline V gene (reference sequence). Here the CDR3 DNA reads TGTGCCACCAGCTCCAGCTGGTACAATGAGCAGTTCTTC. Protein sequence: CATSSSWYNEQFF.

The chain joins TRBV27 to TRBJ2-5, with D uncertain. The CDR3 is 15 amino acids. CDR1 is MNHEY, CDR2 SMNVEV, per germline (reference sequence). V was trimmed by 3 bases and J by 5 bases, leaving 16 bases between them. The CDR3 loop reads CASSFIGRSWETQYF. The CDR3 DNA sequence: TGTGCCAGCAGTTTTATCGGCAGGAGCTGGGAGACCCAGTACTTC.

The chain employs TRBV28 and TRBJ1-1; D call uncertain. The germline CDR1 and CDR2 sequences are MDHEN and SYDVKM. Between the trimmed V and J ends, which lost 6 bases and 5 bases, there was a span of 16 bases. This CDR3 spans 14 amino acids. The CDR3: CASSVDGVWTEAFF. The CDR3 nucleotides are TGTGCCAGCAGCGTCGATGGGGTTTGGACTGAAGCTTTCTTT. The whole variable domain, remainder taken from reference TRBV28 and TRBJ1-1, is DVKVTQSSRYLVKRTGEKVFLECVQDMDHENMFWYRQDPGLGLRLIYFSYDVKMKEKGDIPEGYSVSREKKERFSLILESASTNQTSMYLCASSVDGVWTEAFFGQGTRLTVV.

The CDR3 DNA is TGTGCCAGCAGATACCCAGTCCCTCCGTCAGCTCCCACAGATACGCAGTATTTT. Translating gives CASRYPVPPSAPTDTQYF. The rearrangement joins TRBV7-9 to TRBJ2-3, with D unclear. The CDR3 is made up of 18 amino acids. Trimming took 6 bases from V and 2 from J, leaving 24 bases between them. Germline CDR1 SEHNR, CDR2 FQNEAQ (reference sequence). The whole variable domain, filled in from reference TRBV7-9 and TRBJ2-3, reads DTGVSQNPRHKITKRGQNVTFRCDPISEHNRLYWYRQTLGQGPEFLTYFQNEAQLEKSRLLSDRFSAERPKGSFSTLEIQRTEQGDSAMYLCASRYPVPPSAPTDTQYFGPGTRLTVL.

V and J are TRBV28 and TRBJ2-7; maybe TRBD1 (5 bases). V lost 3 bases and J 5 bases, leaving 14 bases between the germline ends. This CDR3 has 14 amino acids. Germline V gene sequence: CDR1 MDHEN, CDR2 SYDVKM. The chain's CDR3 is CASSLAGRVHEQYF. The DNA for the CDR3 is TGTGCCAGCAGTTTGGCTGGCAGGGTCCACGAGCAGTACTTC. The whole variable domain, filled in from reference TRBV28 and TRBJ2-7, reads DVKVTQSSRYLVKRTGEKVFLECVQDMDHENMFWYRQDPGLGLRLIYFSYDVKMKEKGDIPEGYSVSREKKERFSLILESASTNQTSMYLCASSLAGRVHEQYFGPGTRLTVT.

V is TRBV7-9 and J is TRBJ2-2, with 8 positions matching TRBD1. The CDR3 has 15 amino acids. CDR1 is SEHNR, CDR2 FQNEAQ, per germline (reference sequence). V was clipped by 4 bases and J by 8 bases; unmatched bases: 9. The CDR3 sequence is CASSSPRTGIGELFF. The CDR3 nucleotides read TGTGCCAGCAGCTCCCCGAGGACAGGGATAGGGGAGCTGTTTTTT.

The V and J genes are TRBV27 and TRBJ2-1; D may be TRBD1 (6 bases). Trimming left V 3 bases short and J 9 bases short, with 12 bases between. Germline V gene lookup returns CDR1 MNHEY and CDR2 SMNVEV (reference sequence). This CDR3 region has 13 residues. The CDR3 reads CASSFGQSAEQFF. CDR3 in DNA: TGTGCCAGCAGTTTTGGACAGTCGGCTGAGCAGTTCTTC.

The V gene is TRBV28, the J gene TRBJ2-3, with a tentative D call TRBD2 (7 bases). Germline V gene sequence: CDR1 MDHEN, CDR2 SYDVKM. CDR3 length: 16 residues. With 2 bases removed from V and 4 bases from J, the gap between germline ends came to 16 bases. CDR3 DNA sequence: TGTGCCAGCAGTTTAAGGGGGGGAGGCGAGGCAGATACGCAGTATTTT. It encodes CASSLRGGGEADTQYF.

This chain joins TRBV19 and TRBJ2-5; D may be TRBD2 (5 bases). Trimming pared 5 bases from V and 1 base from J, leaving 11 bases between. Germline CDR1 reads LNHDA; CDR2 reads SQIVND (reference sequence). This CDR3 has 14 amino acids. CDR3 sequence: CASSARGPQETQYF. The CDR3 DNA reads as TGTGCCAGTAGTGCTCGAGGGCCCCAAGAGACCCAGTACTTC.

This rearrangement joins TRBV28 to TRBJ1-1, with D hard to call. The germline V gene encodes CDR1 MDHEN and CDR2 SYDVKM. V dropped 4 bases and J dropped 0 bases, with 18 bases sitting between them. The CDR3 is made up of 17 amino acids. DNA of the CDR3: TGTGCCAGCAGTTCCTCTGAAGTCGGCAGGATGAACACTGAAGCTTTCTTT. As protein: CASSSSEVGRMNTEAFF. Based on the CDR3 plus reference TRBV28 and TRBJ1-1, the full variable domain is DVKVTQSSRYLVKRTGEKVFLECVQDMDHENMFWYRQDPGLGLRLIYFSYDVKMKEKGDIPEGYSVSREKKERFSLILESASTNQTSMYLCASSSSEVGRMNTEAFFGQGTRLTVV.

The CDR3 region has the DNA TGTGCCAGCAGCGGCGGGACTAGCGGGACTACCAGGCAGTATTTT. It codes for CASSGGTSGTTRQYF. The chain uses TRBV5-4 and TRBJ2-3; 13 bases agree with TRBD2. The CDR3 is made up of 15 amino acids. The V segment lost 4 bases and the J segment 11 bases; nucleotides outside the gene matches: 10. The germline V gene has CDR1 SGHNT and CDR2 YYREEE (reference sequence).

V gene TRBV6-1 combines with J gene TRBJ2-5; TRBD1 agrees at 7 bases. The germline CDR1 and CDR2 sequences are MNHNS and SASEGT. The V segment lost 7 bases and the J segment 4 bases; nucleotides outside the gene matches: 9. The CDR3 has 14 residues. The CDR3 region has the DNA TGTGCCAGCAATAAACTGGGACAGTCAGAGACCCAGTACTTC. Translating gives CASNKLGQSETQYF.

V usage is TRBV9 and J usage is TRBJ2-7; D perhaps matches TRBD1 (6 bases). V was trimmed by 4 bases and J by 1 base, leaving 15 bases between them. Germline CDR1 is SGDLS and CDR2 is YYNGEE. The CDR3 totals 15 residues. The CDR3 DNA follows: TGTGCCAGCAGCCCAGGGGTCGGCACTTCCTACGAGCAGTACTTC. It is translated as CASSPGVGTSYEQYF.

This clone was seen only a few times. This sequence joins TRBV19 and TRBJ1-5; D remains ambiguous. The CDR3 sequence is 13 residues long. The V and J ends lost 5 bases and 2 bases respectively, with 7 bases between them. Germline CDR1 and CDR2: LNHDA and SQIVND (reference sequence). CDR3 sequence (DNA): TGTGCCAGTAGTGATGGTGGCAATCAGCCCCAGCATTTT. This codes for CASSDGGNQPQHF.

This clone showed up just once. This chain links TRBV7-9 with TRBJ2-3; D ambiguous. The V end lost 6 bases, the J end lost 6 bases, and 16 bases lay between the germline ends. This CDR3 has 14 amino acids. Germline V gives CDR1 SEHNR, CDR2 FQNEAQ (reference sequence). CDR3: CASSKMGIKDTQYF. For the CDR3, the DNA is TGTGCCAGCAGTAAGATGGGCATTAAGGATACGCAGTATTTT.

With regard to this clone: Distinct nucleotide sequences in the sample also encode this CDR3. The chain carries TRBV9 and TRBJ2-2; D unresolved. The germline CDR1 and CDR2 sequences are SGDLS and YYNGEE. V was clipped by 0 bases and J by 8 bases, with 2 bases between them. The CDR3 is made up of 11 amino acids. CDR3 amino acids: CASSVGGELFF. Written as DNA, the CDR3 is TGTGCCAGCAGCGTAGGAGGGGAGCTGTTTTTT.

The rearrangement links TRBV7-9 to TRBJ2-1; the match to TRBD2 covers 8 bases. Germline CDR1 is SEHNR and CDR2 is FQNEAQ (reference sequence). J lost 0 bases, V lost 7 bases, and 14 bases had no gene match. The CDR3 runs to 18 residues. CDR3 sequence (DNA): TGTGCCAGCAAACCTCCGGCGGGAGGCCTTCGCTCCTACAATGAGCAGTTCTTC. Translating it yields CASKPPAGGLRSYNEQFF.

The chain is built from TRBV28 and TRBJ2-1, with 11 bases that match TRBD2. Germline values: CDR1 MDHEN, CDR2 SYDVKM. This CDR3 has 16 amino acids. Trimming at V came to 6 bases and at J to 0 bases, leaving 4 bases not matched to a gene. CDR3 DNA sequence: TGTGCCAGCAGAGGGACTAGCGGCCCCTCCTACAATGAGCAGTTCTTC. Translating it yields CASRGTSGPSYNEQFF.

This sequence joins TRBV10-3 and TRBJ2-5; possibly TRBD1 for D (6 bases). Germline V gives CDR1 ENHRY, CDR2 SYGVKD. V dropped 8 bases and J dropped 1 base, with 20 bases sitting between them. The CDR3 has 16 residues. The CDR3 coding sequence is TGTGCCATCTCCGACAGGACCCTCCCCACCCAAGAGACCCAGTACTTC. Protein product: CAISDRTLPTQETQYF.

The chain links TRBV29-1 to TRBJ1-4; D may be TRBD1 (5 bases). CDR1 is SQVTM, CDR2 ANQGSEA, per germline. The CDR3 consists of 12 residues. Trimming left V 6 bases short and J 8 bases short, with 13 bases between. The CDR3 here is CSVVTGGEKLFF. CDR3 DNA: TGCAGCGTGGTTACAGGTGGGGAAAAACTGTTTTTT.

The chain carries TRBV4-1 and TRBJ2-3, with 7 bases lining up with TRBD2. This CDR3 comprises 15 residues. Germline trimming cut 0 bases from V and 4 bases from J; bases unmatched to any gene: 4. The germline V gene encodes CDR1 MGHRA and CDR2 YSYEKL. The CDR3 is CASSQERETADTQYF. In DNA, the CDR3 is TGCGCCAGCAGCCAAGAGCGGGAGACGGCAGATACGCAGTATTTT.

The CDR3 DNA sequence: TGTGCCAGCAGCTTAGGGGGGGTACAGCAGTACTTC. Encoded protein: CASSLGGVQQYF. V and J are TRBV7-9 and TRBJ2-7; tentatively, D is TRBD2 (6 bases). This CDR3 region has 12 residues. The germline V and J ends were trimmed by 1 base and 8 bases, with 9 bases remaining between them. Germline V gives CDR1 SEHNR, CDR2 FQNEAQ (reference sequence).

This chain links TRBV18 with TRBJ1-4; D unresolved. The CDR3 consists of 15 residues. Germline loops: CDR1 KGHSH, CDR2 LQKENI. Trimming shortened V by 0 bases and J by 5 bases, and 10 bases separated the two germline ends. CDR3 amino acids: CASSPPSRVNEKLFF. In DNA form, the CDR3 reads TGTGCCAGCTCACCACCTTCTCGCGTCAATGAAAAACTGTTTTTT. The whole variable domain, filled in from reference TRBV18 and TRBJ1-4, reads NAGVMQNPRHLVRRRGQEARLRCSPMKGHSHVYWYRQLPEEGLKFMVYLQKENIIDESGMPKERFSAEFPKEGPSILRIQQVVRGDSAAYFCASSPPSRVNEKLFFGSGTQLSVL.